One sample yielded the 30 T cell receptor beta chains listed below, sequenced in a study of identical twins. TCRdb itself ran the 5' RACE reads through MiXCR, one entry per CDR3 protein. The sample carries around 280,000 distinct CDR3 sequences, less than 9% recorded once. The sample was also reused in another study, on yellow fever vaccine responses in identical twins.

Sequencing was carried out using memory (CD45RO+) T cells sorted from blood. These receptors were taken from a woman aged 18-29 years in good health.

The rearrangement links TRBV6-1 to TRBJ2-1, with D tentatively TRBD1 (6 bases). The CDR3 covers 16 residues. Germline values: CDR1 MNHNS, CDR2 SASEGT. V gave up 3 bases and J gave up 1 base, with 13 bases separating them. CDR3 in DNA: TGTGCCAGCAGTGAGAACTGGGGGCTATCCTACAATGAGCAGTTCTTC. As protein: CASSENWGLSYNEQFF.

The table lists this clonotype with many counts. The chain recombines TRBV7-2 with TRBJ2-1; no firm D call. Trimming took 5 bases from V and 5 from J, leaving 13 bases between them. CDR3 length equals 14 residues. Germline assignment: CDR1 SGHTA and CDR2 FQGNSA. CDR3 in DNA: TGTGCCAGCAGCCCTCCGGCGGCAAACAATGAGCAGTTCTTC. Encoded protein: CASSPPAANNEQFF.

This clonotype was recorded many times. This chain links TRBV20-1 with TRBJ2-1, with TRBD2 as a possible D gene (6 bases). Germline lookup yields CDR1 DFQATT and CDR2 SNEGSKA (reference sequence). The length of the CDR3 is 14 residues. The CDR3 protein is CSAAGWGDYNEQFF. In nucleotides, the CDR3 is TGCAGCGCTGCCGGGTGGGGGGACTACAATGAGCAGTTCTTC.

The J gene is TRBJ2-7, the V gene TRBV7-7, with 7 bases that match TRBD1. The trim removed 4 bases at V and 5 bases at J, leaving 17 bases unmatched. CDR1 is SSHAT, CDR2 FNYEAQ, per germline (reference sequence). This CDR3 contains 17 residues. CDR3 in DNA: TGTGCCAGCAGCTCCCAATCACCCCGCGACAGGGTTGACGAGCAGTACGTC. Protein sequence: CASSSQSPRDRVDEQYV.

The J gene is TRBJ1-6, the V gene TRBV5-1, with D perhaps matching TRBD1 (5 bases). The CDR3 spans 15 residues. Trimming pared 0 bases from V and 10 bases from J, leaving 14 bases between. CDR1 and CDR2 (germline): SGHRS, YFSETQ. CDR3 sequence: CASSLAFGGYSPLHF. The CDR3 region has the DNA TGCGCCAGCAGCTTGGCCTTCGGGGGATACTCACCCCTCCACTTT.

The rearrangement uses TRBV5-1 and TRBJ2-1, with 12 bases lining up with TRBD2. Germline V gene lookup returns CDR1 SGHRS and CDR2 YFSETQ. This CDR3 spans 16 amino acids. V shed 4 bases, J shed 2 bases, and the junction held 4 bases outside the gene matches. Here the CDR3 DNA reads TGCGCCAGCAGCCCAGGACTAGCGGGAACCTACAATGAGCAGTTCTTC. This sequence encodes CASSPGLAGTYNEQFF.

The CDR3 is CATSSSGSKWYEQYF. CDR3 DNA sequence: TGTGCCACCAGTTCTAGCGGGAGTAAGTGGTACGAGCAGTACTTC. V and J are TRBV24-1 and TRBJ2-7; 10 bases line up with TRBD2. CDR1 and CDR2 from the germline V gene are KGHDR and SFDVKD. The ends lost 6 bases at V and 4 bases at J; junction bases unmatched: 8. CDR3 length: 15 amino acids.

This clonotype has just a few counts. The chain joins TRBV7-6 to TRBJ1-4; D is uncertain. This CDR3 comprises 16 residues. Germline V gene lookup returns CDR1 SGHVS and CDR2 FNYEAQ. Deletions cut 1 base from V and 1 base from J, with 10 bases between. The CDR3, as DNA: TGTGCCAGCAGCTTAGGGAGCGAGGGAACTAATGAAAAACTGTTTTTT. Encoded protein: CASSLGSEGTNEKLFF. Combining the CDR3 with reference TRBV7-6 and TRBJ1-4 gives the whole variable domain GAGVSQSPRYKVTKRGQDVALRCDPISGHVSLYWYRQALGQGPEFLTYFNYEAQQDKSGLPNDRFSAERPEGSISTLTIQRTEQRDSAMYRCASSLGSEGTNEKLFFGSGTQLSVL.

This clonotype was observed a few times. The chain uses TRBV5-1 and TRBJ2-3, with 8 bases fitting TRBD1. The J segment lost 5 bases and the V segment lost 0 bases, leaving 5 bases of the junction unmatched. The CDR3 covers 15 residues. The germline V gene has CDR1 SGHRS and CDR2 YFSETQ. Here the CDR3 reads CASSLERTGKDTQYF. The DNA for the CDR3 is TGCGCCAGCAGCTTGGAGCGGACAGGGAAAGATACGCAGTATTTT.

This clonotype occurred many times. The gene calls are TRBV12-3 or TRBV12-4 and TRBJ2-1; 12 positions agree with TRBD2. CDR3 length: 16 amino acids. V lost 2 bases, J lost 8 bases, and 7 bases stayed unmatched. The DNA for the CDR3 is TGTGCCAGCAGTTTAAGGCCTAGCGGGAGGGCCCATGAGCAGTTCTTC. Translating gives CASSLRPSGRAHEQFF.

This clonotype showed up just a few times. The genes are TRBV21-1 and TRBJ2-2. TRBV21-1 is classified as a pseudogene. CDR3 length equals 16 residues. CDR3 protein: CASSKVQDSNTGELFF. In DNA form, the CDR3 reads TGTGCCAGCAGCAAAGTGCAGGATTCGAACACCGGGGAGCTGTTTTTT.

In this sample, this clonotype turned up many times. The chain couples TRBV29-1 to TRBJ1-3, with unresolved D. This CDR3 comprises 15 residues. The V gene's germline CDR1 is SQVTM and CDR2 ANQGSEA. The V and J ends lost 4 bases and 4 bases respectively, with 17 bases between them. The CDR3 DNA is TGCAGCGTTGTGTTAGGTCCCTCGGGCGGAAACACCATATATTTT. Translation gives CSVVLGPSGGNTIYF. Full variable domain (rest looked up from reference TRBV29-1 and TRBJ1-3): SAVISQKPSRDICQRGTSLTIQCQVDSQVTMMFWYRQQPGQSLTLIATANQGSEATYESGFVIDKFPISRPNLTFSTLTVSNMSPEDSSIYLCSVVLGPSGGNTIYFGEGSWLTVV.

This clonotype has only a few counts. The chain uses TRBV24-1 and TRBJ1-1; no clear D. The CDR3 is 13 amino acids. Germline V CDR1 and CDR2: KGHDR, SFDVKD. Trimming stripped 8 bases from V and 4 bases from J, with 13 bases between. The CDR3 DNA follows: TGTGCCACCACGTTTTGGGGTGTCACTGAAGCTTTCTTT. Translated, it gives CATTFWGVTEAFF.

This clonotype has ten or more counts. J is TRBJ1-4 and V is TRBV3-1; TRBD1 is a possible D gene (6 bases). The CDR3 has 16 residues. V was pared by 0 bases and J by 4 bases, with 12 bases between. Germline V gene sequence: CDR1 LGHDT, CDR2 YNNKEL (reference sequence). The CDR3 loop is CASSQDRTALNEKLFF. The CDR3 coding sequence is TGTGCCAGCAGCCAAGATCGGACAGCTCTTAATGAAAAACTGTTTTTT.

J is TRBJ2-7 and V is TRBV2; D may be TRBD2 (5 bases). The CDR3 has 11 residues. Germline CDR1 reads SNHLY; CDR2 reads FYNNEI. Trimming removed 4 bases from V and 7 bases from J, with 8 bases in between. Written as DNA, the CDR3 is TGTGCCAGCAGTGGTGAGCGGGAGCAGTACTTC. Residues: CASSGEREQYF.

This clonotype was counted ten times or more. The V call is TRBV6-2 or TRBV6-3, the J call TRBJ1-1; 7 nucleotides line up with TRBD1. Germline CDR1 MNHEY, CDR2 SVGEGT. The CDR3 loop spans 14 amino acids. Germline trimming cut 6 bases from V and 0 bases from J; bases unmatched to any gene: 4. The CDR3 DNA reads TGTGCCAGCAGACCCGACAGGGTGAACACTGAAGCTTTCTTT. Translation gives CASRPDRVNTEAFF.

This sequence joins TRBV10-2 and TRBJ1-6, with 8 bases that match TRBD1. V lost 9 bases and J lost 10; bases outside the gene matches: 14. The CDR3 length is 15 residues. Germline V CDR1 and CDR2: WSHSY, SAAADI. As DNA, the CDR3 is TGCGCCAGTGCAGCCCCCGGGACAGGACCCTCACCCCTCCACTTT. It encodes CASAAPGTGPSPLHF.

This clonotype was detected many times. The chain has TRBV6-1 and TRBJ1-2; D not resolved. The CDR3 covers 13 residues. The germline CDR1 and CDR2 sequences are MNHNS and SASEGT. V was pared by 7 bases and J by 0 bases, with 9 bases between. The CDR3 protein is CASTRDPNYGYTF. The CDR3 DNA sequence: TGTGCCAGCACCCGAGATCCTAACTATGGCTACACCTTC.

V is TRBV6-1 and J is TRBJ2-1, with a possible D match to TRBD2 (5 bases). Trimming stripped 6 bases from V and 5 bases from J, with 14 bases between. The CDR3 has 14 residues. Germline V CDR1 and CDR2: MNHNS, SASEGT. The CDR3 bases are TGTGCCAGCAGCGCTAGCTTGTCCAACAATGAGCAGTTCTTC. Amino acid sequence: CASSASLSNNEQFF.

The chain employs TRBV9 and TRBJ2-7; 11 nucleotides line up with TRBD2. V lost 0 bases to trimming and J lost 3 bases; unmatched junction nucleotides: 5. Germline-derived CDR1 and CDR2 are SGDLS and YYNGEE. The CDR3 spans 16 residues. The CDR3: CASSVGELAGVYEQYF. In DNA form, the CDR3 reads TGTGCCAGCAGCGTAGGAGAACTAGCGGGGGTCTACGAGCAGTACTTC. The whole variable domain, filled in from reference TRBV9 and TRBJ2-7, reads DSGVTQTPKHLITATGQRVTLRCSPRSGDLSVYWYQQSLDQGLQFLIQYYNGEERAKGNILERFSAQQFPDLHSELNLSSLELGDSALYFCASSVGELAGVYEQYFGPGTRLTVT.

This clonotype was recorded a few times. The chain is built from TRBV10-3 and TRBJ1-4; TRBD1 matches at 8 bases. Germline V CDR1 and CDR2: ENHRY, SYGVKD. The CDR3 is made up of 15 amino acids. Unmatched junction bases numbered 6, after V lost 4 bases and J lost 5 bases. The CDR3 DNA is TGTGCCATCAGTGGGAGACAGGGGCAAAATGAAAAACTGTTTTTT. Amino acid sequence: CAISGRQGQNEKLFF.

The table lists this clonotype with a few counts. This rearrangement joins TRBV20-1 to TRBJ2-7; 10 bases map to TRBD2. Germline V gene sequence: CDR1 DFQATT, CDR2 SNEGSKA (reference sequence). The CDR3 loop spans 14 amino acids. After removal of 4 bases from V and 2 bases from J, the junction contained 5 bases not matched to a gene. The CDR3 DNA follows: TGCAGTGCTACCGTAGCGGGGGGACCCTACGAGCAGTACGTC. It codes for CSATVAGGPYEQYV.

This clonotype was observed a few times. The chain carries TRBV5-4 and TRBJ2-1; no reliable D call. Germline values: CDR1 SGHNT, CDR2 YYREEE (reference sequence). V lost 4 bases, J lost 0 bases, and 14 bases lay in between. The CDR3 consists of 16 residues. CDR3 in DNA: TGTGCCAGCAGCCCCGAGCTCCGCAGCTCCTACAATGAGCAGTTCTTC. Translation: CASSPELRSSYNEQFF.

Notes on this clonotype: At one end, the junction sequence differs from germline, possibly due to a read error. V gene TRBV3-1 combines with J gene TRBJ2-1, with TRBD2 matching 9 bases. Germline-derived CDR1 and CDR2 are LGHDT and YNNKEL (reference sequence). The CDR3 is made up of 15 amino acids. DNA of the CDR3: TGTGCCAGCGGCCAAATTAGCGGGAGTGAATATGAGCAGTTCTTC. Protein product: CASGQISGSEYEQFF.

The chain links TRBV19 to TRBJ1-5; no clear D gene. The CDR3 extends over 19 amino acids. Germline lookup yields CDR1 LNHDA and CDR2 SQIVND (reference sequence). The germline V and J ends were trimmed by 1 base and 0 bases, with 19 bases remaining between them. The CDR3 protein is CASSIGRWTRMNSNQPQHF. The CDR3 region has the DNA TGTGCCAGTAGTATAGGTAGGTGGACTAGAATGAATAGCAATCAGCCCCAGCATTTT.

In this sample, this clonotype turned up a few times. The genes are TRBV12-3 or TRBV12-4 and TRBJ2-1, with D possibly being TRBD2 (7 bases). Trimming stripped 7 bases from V and 7 bases from J, with 17 bases between. This CDR3 region has 14 residues. CDR3 residues: CASIKGGLRNEQFF. The CDR3 region has the DNA TGTGCCAGCATCAAAGGGGGACTAAGGAATGAGCAGTTCTTC.

The chain recombines TRBV5-1 with TRBJ2-5; 7 bases are shared with TRBD2. CDR1 is SGHRS and CDR2 is YFSETQ in the germline V gene. The CDR3 has 16 residues. Germline trimming cut 4 bases from V and 1 base from J; bases unmatched to any gene: 10. CDR3 amino acids: CASSPWGGDLQETQYF. The CDR3 nucleotides read TGCGCCAGCAGCCCTTGGGGAGGGGACCTCCAAGAGACCCAGTACTTC.

This clonotype was picked up many times. This chain connects TRBV5-1 to TRBJ2-5; D is perhaps TRBD1 or TRBD2 (5 bases each). The CDR3 is 14 amino acids. The V and J ends lost 4 bases and 3 bases respectively, with 13 bases between them. The germline V gene has CDR1 SGHRS and CDR2 YFSETQ. For the CDR3, the DNA is TGCGCCAGCAGCCCCGGGACGGCGAAAGAGACCCAGTACTTC. Its protein is CASSPGTAKETQYF. The full variable domain, in which reference TRBV5-1 and TRBJ2-5 provide the parts outside the CDR3, is KAGVTQTPRYLIKTRGQQVTLSCSPISGHRSVSWYQQTPGQGLQFLFEYFSETQRNKGNFPGRFSGRQFSNSRSEMNVSTLELGDSALYLCASSPGTAKETQYFGPGTRLLVL.

This clonotype was detected a few times. V gene TRBV2 combines with J gene TRBJ2-5; D uncertain. V was cut by 6 bases and J by 7 bases, with 12 bases left in between. CDR1 and CDR2 from the germline V gene are SNHLY and FYNNEI. The CDR3 contains 12 residues. The CDR3 nucleotides read TGTGCCAGCAGCGCCAGGTCGCGGACCCAGTACTTC. It translates to CASSARSRTQYF.

This clonotype has only a few counts. This chain joins TRBV7-9 and TRBJ2-1, with TRBD2 matching 10 bases. The CDR3 length is 17 residues. Germline V gives CDR1 SEHNR, CDR2 FQNEAQ (reference sequence). Losses at the gene ends were 5 bases for V and 2 bases for J; bases not matched to a gene: 9. The chain's CDR3 is CASSPPGLAGAYNEQFF. The CDR3 nucleotides are TGTGCCAGCAGCCCCCCGGGGCTAGCGGGAGCCTACAATGAGCAGTTCTTC. Using reference TRBV7-9 and TRBJ2-1 for the parts outside the CDR3, the full variable domain is DTGVSQNPRHKITKRGQNVTFRCDPISEHNRLYWYRQTLGQGPEFLTYFQNEAQLEKSRLLSDRFSAERPKGSFSTLEIQRTEQGDSAMYLCASSPPGLAGAYNEQFFGPGTRLTVL.